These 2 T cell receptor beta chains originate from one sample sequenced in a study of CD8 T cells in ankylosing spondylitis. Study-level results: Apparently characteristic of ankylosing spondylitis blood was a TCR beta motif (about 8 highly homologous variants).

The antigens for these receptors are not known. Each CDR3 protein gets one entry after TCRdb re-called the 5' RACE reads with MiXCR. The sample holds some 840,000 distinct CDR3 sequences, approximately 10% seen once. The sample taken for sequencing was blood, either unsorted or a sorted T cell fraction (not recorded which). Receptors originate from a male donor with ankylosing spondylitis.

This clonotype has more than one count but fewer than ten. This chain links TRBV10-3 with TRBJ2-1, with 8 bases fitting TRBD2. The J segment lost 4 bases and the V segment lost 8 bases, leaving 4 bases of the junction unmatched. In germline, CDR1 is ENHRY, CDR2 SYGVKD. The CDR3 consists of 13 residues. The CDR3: CAIASSGYNEQFF. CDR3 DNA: TGTGCCATCGCTTCTAGCGGGTACAATGAGCAGTTCTTC.

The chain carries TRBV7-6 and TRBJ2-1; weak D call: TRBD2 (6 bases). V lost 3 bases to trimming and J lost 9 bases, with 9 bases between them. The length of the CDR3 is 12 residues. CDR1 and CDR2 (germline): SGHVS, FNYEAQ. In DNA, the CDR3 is TGTGCCAGCAGCTTGACTAGTAGTGAGCAGTTCTTC. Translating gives CASSLTSSEQFF.